These 12 T cell receptor beta chains were sequenced from one sample in a study of shared clonotypes between healthy human individuals. Only in-frame clones appear in the TCRdb table, and some are missing; sequencing was by immunoSEQ multiplex PCR. The data show approximately 2,300,000 clones, with around 90% seen just once and 0.37% held by the top ten. The sequencing sample was made of naive CD4+ T cells from PBMCs. Regarding subset: CD45RA+ positively selected. The receptors were gathered from a man aged 18 to 29 in good health. Some clones in this sample may be carry-over from other donors' samples.

This chain uses TRBV6-1 with TRBJ1-2, with D unclear. This CDR3 has 14 residues. Germline-derived CDR1 and CDR2 are MNHNS and SASEGT. V was clipped by 2 bases and J by 4 bases, with 11 bases between them. CDR3 bases: TGTGCCAGCAGTGAAATGGTAGGGCGCTATGGCTACACCTTC. Amino acid sequence: CASSEMVGRYGYTF.

About this clone itself: Other nucleotide sequences in the sample specify the same CDR3. This rearrangement joins TRBV7-3 to TRBJ2-2; D is uncertain. V lost 3 bases and J 0 bases, leaving 2 bases between the germline ends. This CDR3 region has 13 residues. The germline CDR1 and CDR2 sequences are SGHTA and FQGTGA. DNA for the CDR3: TGTGCCAGCAGCTTGTCGAACACCGGGGAGCTGTTTTTT. Protein sequence: CASSLSNTGELFF.

The chain joins TRBV11-2 to TRBJ2-7; D gene unclear. Germline CDR1 is SGHAT and CDR2 is FQNNGV. The CDR3 contains 12 residues. V was pared by 5 bases and J by 4 bases, with 9 bases between. This chain's CDR3 is CASSPIRYEQYF. For the CDR3, the DNA is TGTGCCAGCAGCCCCATACGGTACGAGCAGTACTTC.

The rearrangement uses TRBV7-9 and TRBJ2-7; 7 bases agree with TRBD1. This CDR3 region has 15 residues. Trimming at V came to 5 bases and at J to 7 bases, leaving 14 bases not matched to a gene. Looked up from germline, CDR1 is SEHNR and CDR2 is FQNEAQ (reference sequence). In nucleotides, the CDR3 is TGTGCCAGCAGCCCCGGGACAGCAGCTTTAGGGGAGCAGTACTTC. This encodes CASSPGTAALGEQYF.

The gene calls are TRBV7-9 and TRBJ2-1; 15 nucleotides agree with TRBD2. Germline-derived CDR1 and CDR2 are SEHNR and FQNEAQ (reference sequence). The J segment lost 12 bases and the V segment lost 5 bases, leaving 11 bases of the junction unmatched. CDR3 size: 16 residues. The CDR3 nucleotides read TGTGCCAGCAGCACACCGCGGACTAGCGGGAGGGCCGGGCAGTTCTTC. It encodes CASSTPRTSGRAGQFF.

The rearrangement uses TRBV5-1 and TRBJ1-2, with 9 bases matching TRBD1. V was pared by 4 bases and J by 8 bases, with 6 bases of the junction left unmatched. The CDR3 sequence is 13 residues long. CDR1 is SGHRS, CDR2 YFSETQ, per germline. CDR3 in amino acids: CASSAGQGRGYTF. CDR3 coding DNA: TGCGCCAGCAGCGCGGGACAGGGACGGGGCTACACCTTC. The entire variable domain, with the rest obtained from reference TRBV5-1 and TRBJ1-2, is as follows: KAGVTQTPRYLIKTRGQQVTLSCSPISGHRSVSWYQQTPGQGLQFLFEYFSETQRNKGNFPGRFSGRQFSNSRSEMNVSTLELGDSALYLCASSAGQGRGYTFGSGTRLTVV.

A word on this clone: Other DNA variants within this sample encode the same CDR3. V gene TRBV28 combines with J gene TRBJ1-2; the D is unclear. Looked up from germline, CDR1 is MDHEN and CDR2 is SYDVKM. This CDR3 contains 12 residues. V lost 4 bases, J lost 5 bases, and 8 bases lay in between. The DNA for the CDR3 is TGTGCCAGCAGTTCGTCCGGATATGGCTACACCTTC. This gives the protein CASSSSGYGYTF.

The rearrangement uses TRBV10-3 and TRBJ2-3, with a possible D match to TRBD2 (5 bases). V lost 4 bases to trimming and J lost 2 bases, with 10 bases between them. CDR1 and CDR2 (germline): ENHRY, SYGVKD. The CDR3 runs to 14 residues. CDR3 DNA sequence: TGTGCCATCAGTGTCCCGGGAATCACAGATACGCAGTATTTT. Protein: CAISVPGITDTQYF.

The chain has TRBV5-8 and TRBJ2-7, with 7 nucleotides matching TRBD1. The J segment lost 1 base and the V segment lost 9 bases, leaving 4 bases of the junction unmatched. The CDR3 is 12 residues long. Germline V gene data show CDR1 as SGHTS and CDR2 as YDEGEE. The CDR3 protein is CATDRDSYEQYF. The CDR3 DNA reads as TGTGCCACCGACAGGGATTCCTACGAGCAGTACTTC.

Worth noting for this clone: Distinct nucleotide sequences in the sample also encode this CDR3. This chain connects TRBV5-1 to TRBJ1-3; 9 nucleotides agree with TRBD1. After removal of 4 bases from V and 0 bases from J, the junction contained 2 bases not matched to a gene. CDR3 length: 15 amino acids. Germline CDR1 and CDR2: SGHRS and YFSETQ. The CDR3 DNA reads as TGCGCCAGCAGCCCACAGGGGGCCTCTGGAAACACCATATATTTT. Its translation is CASSPQGASGNTIYF.

A single count supports this clone. The V call is TRBV18, the J call TRBJ2-7; 8 bases align to TRBD2. The CDR3 sequence is 15 residues long. Germline CDR1 is KGHSH and CDR2 is LQKENI. Trimming removed 3 bases from V and 1 base from J; junction bases left unmatched: 5. Written as DNA, the CDR3 is TGTGCCAGCTCACCGCCCGGGACTAGTTCCTACGAGCAGTACTTC. It specifies CASSPPGTSSYEQYF.

V usage is TRBV7-9 and J usage is TRBJ1-5; D might be TRBD1 (5 bases). Trimming left V 5 bases short and J 6 bases short, with 11 bases between. The CDR3 extends over 13 amino acids. The germline V gene has CDR1 SEHNR and CDR2 FQNEAQ (reference sequence). CDR3 in amino acids: CASSTMRGQPQHF. CDR3 nucleotides: TGTGCCAGCAGCACAATGAGGGGTCAGCCCCAGCATTTT.